This T cell receptor (beta chain) was sequenced during a study of beta chain features in type 1 diabetes (dated by TCRdb to the late 2010s). With respect to the entire study: No differences in mean age, gender distribution, total cell number or subset yield were found between patients and healthy donors. Across all samples, some 99 million sorted cells were examined, and cell number per subset correlated strongly with RNA yield. In the study, recently diagnosed type 1 diabetes patients and matched healthy donors were compared on the TCRB repertoires of their sorted circulating CD4+ T cell subsets. Regulatory and stem cell-like memory subsets were obtained from only 8 patients and roughly 8 healthy donors, while naive and central memory subsets were obtained from all 28 donors.

In the germline V gene, CDR1 corresponds to SGHDT and CDR2 to YYEEEE. Counted from cysteine to phenylalanine, this CDR3 has 15 amino acids. The kept DNA is CDR3 alone, 45 bases in frame from the first base. Trimming takes 3 bases from V and 5 bases from J, and the germline ends sit 15 bases apart. Results and caveats for the whole study, not just this receptor: In all four CD4+ subsets, TCRB CDR3 length was moderately but significantly shorter in type 1 diabetes patients. Because cDNA rather than genomic DNA was sequenced, highly expressing activated cells could have been over-represented, although no difference in activation and CD3 levels was found between groups. At VDJ recombination sites, type 1 diabetes patients had fewer insertions and more deleted nucleotides, which implies abnormalities in thymic rearrangement. Shorter templates might be favored by PCR, yet because patient and control samples were amplified and corrected together, any such skew would affect both groups equally. HLA sub-analyses involved small numbers of individuals, so any influence of HLA type on TCRB rearrangement remained unresolved. Naive, central memory and regulatory TCRB repertoires appeared to be more similar among patients than among healthy donors.

Points on this clone: What this receptor recognizes is not known. No much larger clone is present one base from it, and per-base qualities are unavailable.

The entire amount of isolated RNA was reverse transcribed using the High Capacity cDNA Reverse Transcription Kit, so the sequenced TCRB transcripts were expressed ones. Naive, central memory and regulatory T cell samples underwent deep immunoSEQ sequencing, averaging roughly 3.3 million total reads per sample. After sorted cells were lysed in RLT buffer, RNA was extracted with DNase-treated RNeasy Micro or Mini kits, with the choice depending on cell number. To prevent cross-contamination, each cell subset was processed individually, whereas patient and healthy donor samples were processed jointly. TCRB sequences were amplified from cDNA with the immunoSEQ multiplex PCR, producing 87-bp fragments spanning the CDR3 region. The amplicons were sequenced using the Illumina HiSeq platform. In the source study's methods: Synthetic template baselines were used to correct PCR bias computationally, reads within Hamming distance 2 were collapsed together, and singletons that could not be merged were discarded. Reads were aligned to IMGT to assign V, D and J genes, CDR3 length, and insertions or deletions at six rearrangement sites. Within each subset, clonotype counts were normalized to sorted cell number, and only after that were true diversity and Gini coefficients computed with the tcR R package. Repertoire sharing was quantified using the overlap coefficient calculated on TCRB nucleotide sequences. Out-of-frame TCRB sequences from naive cells were analyzed to stand in for the pre-selection repertoire. TCRdb retrieved this table from immuneACCESS and kept in-frame rearrangements only. Not all clones are present; in checked studies, unresolved V genes account for under half, and no reason is known for the remainder. V, J and clone size were drawn from that table, and D and trimming were deduced from the DNA. The sample table lists about 260,000 clones, around 21% of them with a count of one. The top ten hold 0.028% of the sample.

A single peripheral blood draw of about 116 mL on average was collected from each donor into heparinised tubes. Naive, central memory, regulatory and stem cell-like memory CD4+ T cells were sorted on a BD FACSAria II using a panel including CD45RO, CCR7, CD25, CD127, CD95 and CD27. Purity was above 95% for every sorted population. Right away, PBMCs were isolated by Lymphoprep density gradient centrifugation and were stained directly, with no culture step. So that batch effects would be minimized, each experiment stained and sorted samples in pairs, pairing one healthy donor with one patient. The chain is assembled from TRBV5-6 and TRBJ2-1; TRBD2 is a weak D gene call, 7 bases matching. The clonotype comes from a woman in her thirties or forties with type 1 diabetes. The sequenced sample consisted of naive CD4+ T cells from blood. The intended sense of this specimen's cell subset or site label: true naive CD4+ T cells. The sequence in DNA is TGTGCCAGCAGCTCCTCGGGGGGCCCTGACAATGAGCAGTTCTTC. The encoded protein is CASSSSGGPDNEQFF.